This TCR beta chain was recorded in a study of cytomegalovirus exposure and HLA in healthy donors. General study findings and limits: The authors assumed roughly uniform sequencing depth across donors for presence/absence analyses. A link between a missense DCLRE1C variant and TCR beta V- and J-gene trimming emerged from a later analysis.

Both 60 Vbeta primers and 13 Jbeta primers went into the PCR. The repertoire was sequenced with immunoSEQ multiplex PCR; TCRdb's copy has only in-frame clones and lacks some. The data contain 100,000 to 140,000 clones, approximately 79% of them singletons. This CDR3 comprises 15 residues. The V and J ends lost 6 bases and 4 bases, in that order; junction bases with no gene match: 8. The germline V gene encodes CDR1 LNHDA and CDR2 SQIVND (reference sequence). Regarding this clone: Its antigen remains unknown.

The sample was PBMCs. The sequence was collected from a woman between 40 and 50 years old in good health and CMV-seropositive. The V call is TRBV19, the J call TRBJ1-5; 8 bases line up with TRBD1. The CDR3 nucleotides are TGTGCCAGTAGGCGGACAGGGTTACTTAATCAGCCCCAGCATTTT. Protein: CASRRTGLLNQPQHF.